The T cell receptor (beta chain) described here comes from a study of STAT5B mutations in CD4+ large granular lymphocyte leukemia. Germline lookup yields CDR1 SGHAT and CDR2 FQNNGV. The CDR3 spans 12 residues. Trimming removed 4 bases from V and 2 bases from J, with 4 bases in between. Only in-frame clones appear in the TCRdb table, and some are missing; sequencing was by immunoSEQ multiplex PCR. The sample lists around 30,000 clones; more than 60% were seen once. A single count supports this clone. The TCR was taken from a human donor in good health. The rearrangement joins TRBV11-2 to TRBJ2-3; D not resolved. Sequenced: CD4+ T cells from blood buffy coats. CDR3 in amino acids: CASSSNTDTQYF. CDR3 nucleotides: TGTGCCAGCAGCTCAAACACAGATACGCAGTATTTT.